The next 3 T cell receptor beta chains were all read from a single sample in a study of cytomegalovirus exposure and HLA in healthy donors. Only in-frame clones appear in the TCRdb table, and some are missing; sequencing was by immunoSEQ multiplex PCR. The data hold 65,000 to 75,000 clones, with over 90% observed a single time. The sequenced sample was PBMCs. The receptors come from a woman aged 18 to 35 in good health and CMV-seropositive.

The genes are TRBV5-4 and TRBJ2-3; 8 bases line up with TRBD2. Germline CDR1 is SGHNT and CDR2 is YYREEE (reference sequence). CDR3 length: 18 residues. V lost 0 bases and J lost 2; bases outside the gene matches: 11. The chain's CDR3 is CASSLGGLAGGSTDTQYF. CDR3 nucleotide sequence: TGTGCCAGCAGCTTGGGGGGTCTAGCGGGTGGATCCACAGATACGCAGTATTTT.

V is TRBV27 and J is TRBJ2-5; D perhaps matches TRBD1 (5 bases). This CDR3 is built from 15 residues. V shed 3 bases and J shed 1 base, with 12 bases lying between them. Germline V gives CDR1 MNHEY, CDR2 SMNVEV (reference sequence). The CDR3 reads CASSLGPLTQETQYF. Here the CDR3 DNA reads TGTGCCAGCAGTTTGGGGCCACTCACCCAAGAGACCCAGTACTTC.

The V and J genes are TRBV6-7 and TRBJ2-3; D is uncertain. TRBV6-7 is sorted into the ORF group, with uncertain function. Trimming removed 7 bases from V and 4 bases from J, with 15 bases in between. CDR3 length: 14 residues. CDR3 residues: CASITRRSADTQYF. The CDR3 DNA reads as TGTGCCAGCATCACCAGAAGATCAGCAGATACGCAGTATTTT.